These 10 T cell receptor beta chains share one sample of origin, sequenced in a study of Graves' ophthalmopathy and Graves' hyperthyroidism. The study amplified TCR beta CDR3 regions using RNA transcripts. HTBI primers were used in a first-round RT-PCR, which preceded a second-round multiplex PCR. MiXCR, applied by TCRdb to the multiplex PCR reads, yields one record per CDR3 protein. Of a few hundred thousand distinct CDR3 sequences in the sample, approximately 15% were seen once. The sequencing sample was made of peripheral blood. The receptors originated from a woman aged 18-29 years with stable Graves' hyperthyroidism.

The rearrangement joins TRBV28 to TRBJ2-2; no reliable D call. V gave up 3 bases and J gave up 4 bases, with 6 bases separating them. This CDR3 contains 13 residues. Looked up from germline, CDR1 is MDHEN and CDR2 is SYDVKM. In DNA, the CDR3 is TGTGCCAGCAGTTTGATACGCACCGGGGAGCTGTTTTTT. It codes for CASSLIRTGELFF.

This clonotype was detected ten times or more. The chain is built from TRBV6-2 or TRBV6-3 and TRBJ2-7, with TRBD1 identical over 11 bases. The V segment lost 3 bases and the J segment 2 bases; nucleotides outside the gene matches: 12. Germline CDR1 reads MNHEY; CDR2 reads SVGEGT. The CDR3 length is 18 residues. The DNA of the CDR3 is TGTGCCAGCAGTTATGGAGGACAGGGGGCGCTGGGGCCCTACGAGCAGTACTTC. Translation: CASSYGGQGALGPYEQYF.

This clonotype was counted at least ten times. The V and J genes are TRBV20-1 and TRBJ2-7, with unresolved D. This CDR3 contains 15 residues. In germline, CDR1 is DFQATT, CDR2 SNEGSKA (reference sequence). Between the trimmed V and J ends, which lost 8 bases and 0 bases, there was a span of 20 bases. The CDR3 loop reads CSPYYPLLPSYEQYF. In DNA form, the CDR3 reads TGCAGTCCATACTACCCGCTTCTACCCTCCTACGAGCAGTACTTC.

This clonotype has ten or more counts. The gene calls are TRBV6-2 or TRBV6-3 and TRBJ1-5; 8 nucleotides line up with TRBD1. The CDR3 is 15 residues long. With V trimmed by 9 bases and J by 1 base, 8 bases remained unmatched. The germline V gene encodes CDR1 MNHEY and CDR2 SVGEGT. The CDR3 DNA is TGTGCCAGAAGCGTTTGGACAGGGAGCAATCAGCCCCAGCATTTT. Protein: CARSVWTGSNQPQHF.

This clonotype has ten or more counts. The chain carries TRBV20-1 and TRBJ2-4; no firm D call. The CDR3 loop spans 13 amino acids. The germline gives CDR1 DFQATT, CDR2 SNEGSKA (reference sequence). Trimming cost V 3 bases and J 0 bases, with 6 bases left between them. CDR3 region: CSASEEAKNIQYF. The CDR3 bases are TGCAGTGCTAGTGAGGAAGCCAAAAACATTCAGTACTTC.

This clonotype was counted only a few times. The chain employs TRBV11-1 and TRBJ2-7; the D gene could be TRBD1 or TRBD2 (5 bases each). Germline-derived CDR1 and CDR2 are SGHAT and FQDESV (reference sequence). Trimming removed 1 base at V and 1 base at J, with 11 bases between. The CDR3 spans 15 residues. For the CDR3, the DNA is TGTGCCAGCAGCTTAGAGCGGACACCATCCTACGAGCAGTACTTC. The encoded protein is CASSLERTPSYEQYF.

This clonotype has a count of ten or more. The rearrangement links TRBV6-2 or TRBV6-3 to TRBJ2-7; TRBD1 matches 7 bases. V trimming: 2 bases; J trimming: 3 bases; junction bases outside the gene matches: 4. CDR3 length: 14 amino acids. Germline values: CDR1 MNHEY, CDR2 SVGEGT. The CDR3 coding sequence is TGTGCCAGCAGTTACGGGACAGACCTCTACGAGCAGTACTTC. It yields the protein CASSYGTDLYEQYF.

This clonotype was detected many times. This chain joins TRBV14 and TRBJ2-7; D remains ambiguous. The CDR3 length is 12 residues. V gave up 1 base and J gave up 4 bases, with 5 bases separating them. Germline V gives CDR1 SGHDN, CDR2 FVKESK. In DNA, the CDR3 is TGTGCCAGCAGCCAAGGGGGATACGAGCAGTACTTC. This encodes CASSQGGYEQYF. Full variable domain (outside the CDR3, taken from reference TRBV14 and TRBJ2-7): EAGVTQFPSHSVIEKGQTVTLRCDPISGHDNLYWYRRVMGKEIKFLLHFVKESKQDESGMPNNRFLAERTGGTYSTLKVQPAELEDSGVYFCASSQGGYEQYFGPGTRLTVT.

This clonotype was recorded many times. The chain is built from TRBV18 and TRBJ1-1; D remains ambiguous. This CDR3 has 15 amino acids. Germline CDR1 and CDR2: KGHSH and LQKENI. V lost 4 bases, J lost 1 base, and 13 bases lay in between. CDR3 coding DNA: TGTGCCAGCTCACATTCCGTGGACGCGAACACTGAAGCTTTCTTT. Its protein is CASSHSVDANTEAFF.

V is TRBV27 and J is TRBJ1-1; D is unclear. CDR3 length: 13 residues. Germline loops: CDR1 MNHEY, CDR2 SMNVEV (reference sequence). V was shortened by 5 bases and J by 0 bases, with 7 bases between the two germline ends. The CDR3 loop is CASSGLLNTEAFF. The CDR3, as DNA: TGTGCCAGCAGTGGTTTACTGAACACTGAAGCTTTCTTT.